One sample yielded the 28 T cell receptor beta chains listed below, sequenced in a study of blood T cell repertoires in COVID-19. Generated by immunoSEQ multiplex PCR, the TCRdb table keeps only in-frame clones and is missing some. The table has roughly 250,000 clones, around 82% seen once. Input material: peripheral blood. The receptor set was obtained from a woman aged 70-85 years with acute or convalescent COVID-19.

V usage is TRBV27 and J usage is TRBJ1-2, with D tentatively TRBD1 (6 bases). V was shortened by 10 bases and J by 4 bases, with 19 bases between the two germline ends. CDR1 and CDR2 from the germline V gene are MNHEY and SMNVEV (reference sequence). The CDR3 covers 14 residues. CDR3 nucleotides: TGTGCCATCAGGGGTTGGGGGGATAGCTATGGCTACACCTTC. Encoded protein: CAIRGWGDSYGYTF.

This chain links TRBV20-1 with TRBJ2-7; no clear D gene. Trimming cost V 3 bases and J 3 bases, with 18 bases left between them. CDR1 is DFQATT, CDR2 SNEGSKA, per germline (reference sequence). This CDR3 comprises 15 residues. CDR3 coding DNA: TGCAGTGCTAGTCCCCCTGTGATAGCCCTCTACGAGCAGTACTTC. Translated: CSASPPVIALYEQYF.

This chain joins TRBV9 and TRBJ2-1; the D gene is possibly TRBD1 (6 bases). V was shortened by 4 bases and J by 2 bases, with 13 bases between the two germline ends. Looked up from germline, CDR1 is SGDLS and CDR2 is YYNGEE. The CDR3 has 15 amino acids. The CDR3 DNA follows: TGTGCCAGCAGCCTATCAGGGGACCCCTACAATGAGCAGTTCTTC. As protein: CASSLSGDPYNEQFF.

The chain has TRBV5-4 and TRBJ1-1; D is possibly TRBD1 (6 bases). Germline V CDR1 and CDR2: SGHNT, YYREEE (reference sequence). There are 16 residues in the CDR3. The V end was cut by 0 bases, the J end by 3 bases, with 15 bases between. As DNA, the CDR3 is TGTGCCAGCAGCTTGGATCGTACAGGGTATGACACTGAAGCTTTCTTT. This translates into CASSLDRTGYDTEAFF.

This clone was observed once. The J gene is TRBJ1-5, the V gene TRBV15; D possibly corresponds to TRBD1 (5 bases). CDR3 length equals 18 residues. V was shortened by 0 bases and J by 0 bases, with 15 bases between the two germline ends. Germline CDR1 and CDR2: LNHNV and YYDKDF (reference sequence). The CDR3 region has the DNA TGTGCCACCAGCAGAGATATGCGGGGACCTTATAGCAATCAGCCCCAGCATTTT. It translates to CATSRDMRGPYSNQPQHF.

The V gene is TRBV28, the J gene TRBJ1-6; 8 nucleotides line up with TRBD1. The CDR3 is made up of 13 amino acids. Germline trimming cut 6 bases from V and 10 bases from J; bases unmatched to any gene: 5. Germline lookup yields CDR1 MDHEN and CDR2 SYDVKM. CDR3 DNA: TGTGCCAGCAGGACAGGGGCGAGGTCACCCCTCCACTTT. Residues: CASRTGARSPLHF. The full variable domain, in which reference TRBV28 and TRBJ1-6 provide the parts outside the CDR3, is DVKVTQSSRYLVKRTGEKVFLECVQDMDHENMFWYRQDPGLGLRLIYFSYDVKMKEKGDIPEGYSVSREKKERFSLILESASTNQTSMYLCASRTGARSPLHFGNGTRLTVT.

The gene calls are TRBV30 and TRBJ2-5, with 7 bases fitting TRBD2. Trimming at V came to 2 bases and at J to 5 bases, leaving 8 bases not matched to a gene. Germline CDR1 reads GTSNPN; CDR2 reads SVGIG (reference sequence). The CDR3 consists of 14 residues. The CDR3 DNA follows: TGTGCCTGGAGTAGCGGGACGGGCTCCGAGACCCAGTACTTC. Translated: CAWSSGTGSETQYF.

The count of this clone is one. CDR3 in DNA: TGTGCCAGCTCACCAGCAACTGGGACTATTTCAGGTCAGCCCCAGCATTTT. This encodes CASSPATGTISGQPQHF. The V call is TRBV18, the J call TRBJ1-5, with a possible D match to TRBD1 (5 bases). Germline V gene data show CDR1 as KGHSH and CDR2 as LQKENI. V lost 2 bases to trimming and J lost 6 bases, with 20 bases between them. The CDR3 is 17 residues long.

The rearrangement links TRBV18 to TRBJ1-2; 8 bases align to TRBD1. The CDR3 covers 15 residues. V was clipped by 2 bases and J by 3 bases; unmatched bases: 5. The V gene's germline CDR1 is KGHSH and CDR2 LQKENI. The CDR3 region is CASSPMAGGDYGYTF. The CDR3 DNA is TGTGCCAGCTCACCAATGGCAGGGGGCGACTATGGCTACACCTTC.

The rearrangement joins TRBV6-2 or TRBV6-3 to TRBJ1-6; D is possibly TRBD1 (6 bases). Germline assignment: CDR1 MNHEY and CDR2 SVGEGT. The CDR3 is 13 amino acids. V was clipped by 2 bases and J by 13 bases, with 12 bases between them. The CDR3 region has the DNA TGTGCCAGCAGTTACCCAGGGGAGGGGCCCCTCCACTTT. It yields the protein CASSYPGEGPLHF.

The rearrangement uses TRBV10-3 and TRBJ2-7, with D possibly being TRBD1 (6 bases). The CDR3 is 14 amino acids. Germline CDR1 is ENHRY and CDR2 is SYGVKD. The germline V and J ends were trimmed by 10 bases and 5 bases, with 21 bases remaining between them. The CDR3 reads CATRDPGQGHEQYF. The CDR3, as DNA: TGTGCCACCCGGGACCCGGGACAAGGGCACGAGCAGTACTTC.

The rearrangement links TRBV18 to TRBJ1-2; 8 bases agree with TRBD1. CDR3 length: 17 residues. Per the germline V gene, CDR1 is KGHSH and CDR2 is LQKENI. The J segment lost 6 bases and the V segment lost 0 bases, leaving 12 bases of the junction unmatched. CDR3 coding DNA: TGTGCCAGCTCACCACCGCGGGGGACAGGTGAGAGGGATGGCTACACCTTC. This gives the protein CASSPPRGTGERDGYTF. Looking up the rest from reference TRBV18 and TRBJ1-2 gives the full variable domain: NAGVMQNPRHLVRRRGQEARLRCSPMKGHSHVYWYRQLPEEGLKFMVYLQKENIIDESGMPKERFSAEFPKEGPSILRIQQVVRGDSAAYFCASSPPRGTGERDGYTFGSGTRLTVV.

Points on this clone: Other DNA sequences in the same sample also yield this CDR3. The V gene is TRBV28, the J gene TRBJ1-2; no firm D call. This CDR3 is 12 amino acids long. Per germline, CDR1 MDHEN and CDR2 SYDVKM. The V end lost 3 bases, the J end lost 2 bases, and 4 bases lay between the germline ends. For the CDR3, the DNA is TGTGCCAGCAGTTTCCTGAACTATGGCTACACCTTC. Its translation is CASSFLNYGYTF.

Only one count was recorded for this clone. The rearrangement joins TRBV2 to TRBJ2-5, with TRBD2 matching over 9 bases. The CDR3 loop spans 13 amino acids. Trimming cost V 11 bases and J 5 bases; bases outside gene matches: 9. Germline V gives CDR1 SNHLY, CDR2 FYNNEI. CDR3 in amino acids: CASRRGGWETQYF. The CDR3 nucleotides are TGTGCCTCGAGGCGGGGGGGCTGGGAGACCCAGTACTTC.

This sequence joins TRBV6-5 and TRBJ2-2; 11 nucleotides align to TRBD1. The trim removed 4 bases at V and 0 bases at J, leaving 1 base unmatched. Germline CDR1 reads MNHEY; CDR2 reads SVGAGI. This CDR3 contains 16 residues. The CDR3 spells CASSWGQGANTGELFF. The CDR3 coding sequence is TGTGCCAGCAGTTGGGGACAGGGGGCGAACACCGGGGAGCTGTTTTTT.

CDR3 DNA: TGTGCCAGCAGCCCCGGAACTAGCTCCACCGGGGAGCTGTTTTTT. Encoded protein: CASSPGTSSTGELFF. The V and J genes are TRBV11-2 and TRBJ2-2, with a tentative D call TRBD2 (6 bases). CDR3 length: 15 residues. CDR1 and CDR2 (germline): SGHAT, FQNNGV. The V end was cut by 5 bases, the J end by 4 bases, with 14 bases between.

The V call is TRBV4-3, the J call TRBJ1-4, with D maybe TRBD1 (6 bases). The CDR3 has 16 amino acids. The germline V gene encodes CDR1 LGHNA and CDR2 YSLEER. Trimming shortened V by 0 bases and J by 8 bases, and 16 bases separated the two germline ends. The chain's CDR3 is CASSQDLAGEYEKLFF. CDR3 coding DNA: TGCGCCAGCAGCCAAGACCTCGCAGGGGAATACGAAAAACTGTTTTTT.

V usage is TRBV5-1 and J usage is TRBJ2-2, with D maybe TRBD2 (6 bases). Trimming left V 3 bases short and J 4 bases short, with 13 bases between. CDR1 and CDR2 (germline): SGHRS, YFSETQ. The CDR3 has 15 residues. This CDR3 is CASSSGELGTGELFF. CDR3 nucleotides: TGCGCCAGCAGCTCGGGAGAGTTGGGCACCGGGGAGCTGTTTTTT.

J is TRBJ2-3 and V is TRBV3-1 (or the pseudogene TRBV3-2); TRBD1 agrees at 12 bases. The CDR3 is made up of 15 amino acids. V gave up 6 bases and J gave up 5 bases; unmatched junction bases: 6. CDR1 and CDR2 from the germline V gene are LGHDT and YNNKEL (reference sequence). Here the CDR3 DNA reads TGTGCCAGCAGGCAGGGACAGGGGGCTGTAGATACGCAGTATTTT. It codes for CASRQGQGAVDTQYF.

The V call is TRBV2, the J call TRBJ2-5; D unclear. CDR1 SNHLY and CDR2 FYNNEI come from the germline V gene. CDR3 size: 12 residues. Trimming left V 7 bases short and J 7 bases short, with 13 bases between. In nucleotides, the CDR3 is TGTGCCAGCACCAAACCTAGAGGGACCCAGTACTTC. Translating gives CASTKPRGTQYF.

V and J are TRBV21-1 and TRBJ2-2; TRBD2 is the table's D call and was not checked against the DNA. TRBV21-1 is given as a pseudogene. This CDR3 region has 19 residues. The CDR3, as DNA: TGTGCCAGCAGCAAAGAACCCGGGACTAGCGGGGGGGCCACCGGGGAGCTGTTTTTT. Translation gives CASSKEPGTSGGATGELFF.

The genes are TRBV19 and TRBJ1-6; 8 bases are a match to TRBD1. The CDR3 is made up of 16 amino acids. Germline V gene lookup returns CDR1 LNHDA and CDR2 SQIVND (reference sequence). J gave up 4 bases and V 7 bases, and 9 bases lay outside the gene matches. The CDR3, as DNA: TGTGCCAGTACCCGGGGACAGGAGAGATATAATTCACCCCTCCACTTT. Translating gives CASTRGQERYNSPLHF.

This clone has just one count. The chain has TRBV9 and TRBJ2-7, with D tentatively TRBD2 (6 bases). CDR3 length: 14 residues. Looked up from germline, CDR1 is SGDLS and CDR2 is YYNGEE. Between the trimmed V and J ends, which lost 3 bases and 0 bases, there was a span of 10 bases. The CDR3 loop is CASSGGTLSYEQYF. CDR3 in DNA: TGTGCCAGCAGCGGGGGGACTCTCTCCTACGAGCAGTACTTC.

The chain carries TRBV11-2 and TRBJ2-7; 9 bases match TRBD1. This CDR3 comprises 12 residues. The ends lost 4 bases at V and 6 bases at J; junction bases unmatched: 1. In germline, CDR1 is SGHAT, CDR2 FQNNGV. The CDR3 DNA is TGTGCCAGCAGCTCGGACAGGGGCGAGCAGTACTTC. Translating gives CASSSDRGEQYF.

This clone was seen only a few times. The chain is built from TRBV3-1 (or the pseudogene TRBV3-2) and TRBJ1-2; D uncertain. The CDR3 covers 12 residues. Germline assignment: CDR1 LGHDT and CDR2 YNNKEL (reference sequence). V lost 1 base, J lost 2 bases, and 2 bases lay in between. The CDR3 loop reads CASSQVNYGYTF. The CDR3, as DNA: TGTGCCAGCAGCCAAGTAAACTATGGCTACACCTTC.

This sequence joins TRBV18 and TRBJ1-1, with a tentative D call TRBD1 (5 bases). The CDR3 runs to 15 residues. Germline values: CDR1 KGHSH, CDR2 LQKENI. The germline V and J ends were trimmed by 0 bases and 4 bases, with 12 bases remaining between them. In nucleotides, the CDR3 is TGTGCCAGCTCACCACCGCAGGGAAAGGCCACTGAAGCTTTCTTT. As protein: CASSPPQGKATEAFF.

The V call is TRBV5-4, the J call TRBJ1-2; 8 bases map to TRBD1. CDR1 and CDR2 (germline): SGHNT, YYREEE (reference sequence). The CDR3 is made up of 14 amino acids. J gave up 6 bases and V 2 bases, and 6 bases lay outside the gene matches. The CDR3 protein is CASSLRQGQHGYTF. CDR3 DNA sequence: TGTGCCAGCAGCTTAAGACAGGGGCAGCATGGCTACACCTTC. The full variable domain, completed using reference TRBV5-4 and TRBJ1-2, is ETGVTQSPTHLIKTRGQQVTLRCSSQSGHNTVSWYQQALGQGPQFIFQYYREEENGRGNFPPRFSGLQFPNYSSELNVNALELDDSALYLCASSLRQGQHGYTFGSGTRLTVV.

The chain is built from TRBV28 and TRBJ1-1; TRBD1 agrees at 10 bases. The V segment lost 2 bases and the J segment 3 bases; nucleotides outside the gene matches: 15. CDR3 length equals 19 residues. Germline CDR1 reads MDHEN; CDR2 reads SYDVKM. CDR3 sequence (DNA): TGTGCCAGCAGTTTAAGGTGGGGGGGACAGGGGTTTAAGGACACTGAAGCTTTCTTT. Translation gives CASSLRWGGQGFKDTEAFF. The full variable domain, its missing parts supplied by reference TRBV28 and TRBJ1-1, is DVKVTQSSRYLVKRTGEKVFLECVQDMDHENMFWYRQDPGLGLRLIYFSYDVKMKEKGDIPEGYSVSREKKERFSLILESASTNQTSMYLCASSLRWGGQGFKDTEAFFGQGTRLTVV.